This TCR beta chain was sequenced during a study of early T cells in non-severe SARS-CoV-2 infection. The overall study: Sequencing input comprised bulk RNA from unsorted whole blood; chain pairing was not available.

In TCRdb, the 5' RACE reads were re-called with MiXCR into one record per CDR3 protein. The table has 40,000 to 50,000 distinct CDR3 sequences, approximately 5.1% seen once. This clonotype was seen repeatedly, ten times or more. The receptor was isolated from an adult who was a healthcare worker with PCR-confirmed SARS-CoV-2 infection or an uninfected control (not recorded which). The source was whole blood, collected at baseline.

CDR3 protein: CASSQLTLAGDEAKNIQYF. As DNA, the CDR3 is TGCGCCAGCAGCCAACTTACGCTAGCGGGAGACGAAGCCAAAAACATTCAGTACTTC. The gene calls are TRBV4-1 and TRBJ2-4; 10 nucleotides line up with TRBD2. The CDR3 has 19 amino acids. The ends lost 2 bases at V and 0 bases at J; junction bases unmatched: 10. CDR1 MGHRA and CDR2 YSYEKL come from the germline V gene.